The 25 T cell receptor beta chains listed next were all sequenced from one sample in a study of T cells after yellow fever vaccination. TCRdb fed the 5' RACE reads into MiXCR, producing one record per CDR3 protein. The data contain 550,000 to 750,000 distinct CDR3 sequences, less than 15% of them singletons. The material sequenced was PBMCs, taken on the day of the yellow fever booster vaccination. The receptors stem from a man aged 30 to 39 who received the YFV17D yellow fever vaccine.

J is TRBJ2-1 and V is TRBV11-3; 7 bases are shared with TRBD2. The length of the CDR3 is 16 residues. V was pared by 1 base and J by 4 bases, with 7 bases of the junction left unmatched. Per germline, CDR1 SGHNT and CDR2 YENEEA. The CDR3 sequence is CASSLVGREPYNEQFF. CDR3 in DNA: TGTGCCAGCAGCTTAGTGGGGCGGGAGCCTTACAATGAGCAGTTCTTC.

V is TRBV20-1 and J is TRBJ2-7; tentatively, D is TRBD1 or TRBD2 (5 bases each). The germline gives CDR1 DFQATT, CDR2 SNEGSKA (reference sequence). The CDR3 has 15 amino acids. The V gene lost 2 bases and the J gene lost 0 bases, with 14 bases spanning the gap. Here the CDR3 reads CSARSSGTASYEQYF. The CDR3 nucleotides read TGCAGTGCTAGATCCTCCGGGACGGCCTCCTACGAGCAGTACTTC.

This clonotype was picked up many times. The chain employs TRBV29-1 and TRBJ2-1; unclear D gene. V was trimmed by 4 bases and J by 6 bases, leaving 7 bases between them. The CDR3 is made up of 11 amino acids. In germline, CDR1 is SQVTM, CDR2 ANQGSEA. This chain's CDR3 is CSVGLGNEQFF. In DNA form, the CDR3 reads TGCAGCGTTGGTCTAGGCAATGAGCAGTTCTTC.

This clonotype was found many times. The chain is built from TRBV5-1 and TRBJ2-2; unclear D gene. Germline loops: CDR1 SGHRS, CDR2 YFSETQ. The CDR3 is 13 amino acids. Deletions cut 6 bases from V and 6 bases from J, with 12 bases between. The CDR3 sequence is CASKSSDSGELFF. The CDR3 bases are TGCGCCAGCAAATCCTCCGATTCCGGGGAGCTGTTTTTT. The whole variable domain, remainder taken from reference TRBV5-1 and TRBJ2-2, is KAGVTQTPRYLIKTRGQQVTLSCSPISGHRSVSWYQQTPGQGLQFLFEYFSETQRNKGNFPGRFSGRQFSNSRSEMNVSTLELGDSALYLCASKSSDSGELFFGEGSRLTVL.

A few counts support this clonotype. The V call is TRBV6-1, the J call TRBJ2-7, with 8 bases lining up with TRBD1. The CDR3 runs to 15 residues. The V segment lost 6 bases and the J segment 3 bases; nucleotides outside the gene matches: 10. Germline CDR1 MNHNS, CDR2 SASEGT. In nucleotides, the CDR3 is TGTGCCAGCAGCCTTACCGTACAGGGGGTCTACGAGCAGTACTTC. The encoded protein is CASSLTVQGVYEQYF.

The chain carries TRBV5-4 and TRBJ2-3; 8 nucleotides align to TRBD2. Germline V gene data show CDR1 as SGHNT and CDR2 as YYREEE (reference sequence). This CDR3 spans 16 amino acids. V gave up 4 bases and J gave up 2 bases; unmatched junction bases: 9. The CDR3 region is CASSTGAGALTDTQYF. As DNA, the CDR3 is TGTGCCAGCAGCACCGGAGCGGGAGCGCTCACAGATACGCAGTATTTT.

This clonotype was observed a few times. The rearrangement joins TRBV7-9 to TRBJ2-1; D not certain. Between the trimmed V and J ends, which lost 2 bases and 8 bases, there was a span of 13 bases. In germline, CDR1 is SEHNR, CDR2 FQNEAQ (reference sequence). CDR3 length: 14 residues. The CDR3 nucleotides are TGTGCCAGCAGCTTACGCGGAGTCGCCGATGAGCAGTTCTTC. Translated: CASSLRGVADEQFF.

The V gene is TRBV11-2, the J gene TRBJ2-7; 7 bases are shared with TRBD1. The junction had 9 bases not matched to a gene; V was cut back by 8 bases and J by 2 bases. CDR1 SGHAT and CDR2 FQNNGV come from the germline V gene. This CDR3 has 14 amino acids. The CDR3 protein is CASRPGTDPYEQYF. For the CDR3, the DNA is TGTGCCAGCCGACCCGGGACAGACCCCTACGAGCAGTACTTC.

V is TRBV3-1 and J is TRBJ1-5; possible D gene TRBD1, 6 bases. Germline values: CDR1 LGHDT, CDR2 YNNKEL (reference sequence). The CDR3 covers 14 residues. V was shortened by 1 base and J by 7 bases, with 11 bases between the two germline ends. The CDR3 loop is CASSQAGGQQPQHF. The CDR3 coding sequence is TGTGCCAGCAGCCAAGCCGGGGGGCAACAGCCCCAGCATTTT.

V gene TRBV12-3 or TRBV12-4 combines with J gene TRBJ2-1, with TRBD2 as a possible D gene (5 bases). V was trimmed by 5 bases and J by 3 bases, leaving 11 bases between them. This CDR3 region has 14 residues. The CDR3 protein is CASSTPGFYNEQFF. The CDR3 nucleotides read TGTGCCAGCAGTACCCCGGGGTTCTACAATGAGCAGTTCTTC.

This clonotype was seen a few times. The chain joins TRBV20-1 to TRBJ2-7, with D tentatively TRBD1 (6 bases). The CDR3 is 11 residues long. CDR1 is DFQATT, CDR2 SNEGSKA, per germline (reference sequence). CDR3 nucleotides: TGCTCAGGGGATACGCTTAGCGAGCAGTACTTC. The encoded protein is CSGDTLSEQYF.

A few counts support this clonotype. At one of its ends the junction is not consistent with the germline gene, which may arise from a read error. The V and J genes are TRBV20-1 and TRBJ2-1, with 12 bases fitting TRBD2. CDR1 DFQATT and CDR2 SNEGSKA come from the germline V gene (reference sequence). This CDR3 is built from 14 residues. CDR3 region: CSAGSLAGGNGQFF. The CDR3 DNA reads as TGCAGTGCTGGGAGTCTAGCGGGGGGGAATGGGCAGTTCTTC.

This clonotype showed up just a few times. The DNA of the CDR3 is TGTGCCAGCAGCGTACAGGGGCTTTGGTCCCCGTTCTTC. This codes for CASSVQGLWSPFF. The chain links TRBV7-2 to TRBJ2-1, with 7 bases lining up with TRBD1. Germline assignment: CDR1 SGHTA and CDR2 FQGNSA. The CDR3 loop spans 13 amino acids. The ends lost 5 bases at V and 15 bases at J; junction bases unmatched: 13.

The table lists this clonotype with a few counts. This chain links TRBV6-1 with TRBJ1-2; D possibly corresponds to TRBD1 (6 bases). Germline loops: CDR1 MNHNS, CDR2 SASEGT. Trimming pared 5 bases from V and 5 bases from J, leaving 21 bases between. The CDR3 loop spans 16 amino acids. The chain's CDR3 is CASSIGVGTGPYGYTF. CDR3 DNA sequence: TGTGCCAGCAGTATAGGGGTAGGAACAGGGCCTTATGGCTACACCTTC.

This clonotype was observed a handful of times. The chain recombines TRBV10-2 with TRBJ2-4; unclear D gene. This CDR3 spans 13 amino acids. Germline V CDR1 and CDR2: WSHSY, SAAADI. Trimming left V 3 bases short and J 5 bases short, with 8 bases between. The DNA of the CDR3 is TGCGCCAGCAGTGAAACTTCCGAAAACATTCAGTACTTC. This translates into CASSETSENIQYF.

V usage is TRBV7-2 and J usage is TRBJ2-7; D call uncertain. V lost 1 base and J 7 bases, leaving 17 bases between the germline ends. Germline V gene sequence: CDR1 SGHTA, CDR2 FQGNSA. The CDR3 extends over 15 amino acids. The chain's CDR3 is CASSLDPYRQWEQYF. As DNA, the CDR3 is TGTGCCAGCAGCTTAGACCCCTACCGCCAGTGGGAGCAGTACTTC.

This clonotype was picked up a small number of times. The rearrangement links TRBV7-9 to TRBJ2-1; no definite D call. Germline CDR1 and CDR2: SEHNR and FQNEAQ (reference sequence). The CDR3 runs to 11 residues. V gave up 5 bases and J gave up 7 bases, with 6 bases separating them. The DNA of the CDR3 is TGTGCCAGCAGCACCGCAAATGAGCAGTTCTTC. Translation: CASSTANEQFF.

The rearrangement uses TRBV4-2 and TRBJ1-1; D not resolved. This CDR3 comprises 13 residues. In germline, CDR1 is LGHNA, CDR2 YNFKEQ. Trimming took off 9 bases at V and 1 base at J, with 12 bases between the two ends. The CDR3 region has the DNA TGTGCCAGTCTCCGCCCAGGGAACACTGAAGCTTTCTTT. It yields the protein CASLRPGNTEAFF.

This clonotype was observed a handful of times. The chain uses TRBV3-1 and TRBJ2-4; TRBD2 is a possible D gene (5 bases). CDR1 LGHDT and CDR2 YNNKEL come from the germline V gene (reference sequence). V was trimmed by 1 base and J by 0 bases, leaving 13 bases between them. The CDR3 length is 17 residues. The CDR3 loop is CASSQVGADLAKNIQYF. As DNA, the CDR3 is TGTGCCAGCAGCCAAGTGGGAGCGGACCTAGCCAAAAACATTCAGTACTTC.

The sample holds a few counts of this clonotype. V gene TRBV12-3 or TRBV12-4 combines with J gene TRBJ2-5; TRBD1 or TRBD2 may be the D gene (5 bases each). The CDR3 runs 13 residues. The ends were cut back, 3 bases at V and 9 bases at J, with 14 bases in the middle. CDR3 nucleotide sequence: TGTGCCAGCAGTTTCGCTGATGAGGGGCCCCAGTACTTC. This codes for CASSFADEGPQYF.

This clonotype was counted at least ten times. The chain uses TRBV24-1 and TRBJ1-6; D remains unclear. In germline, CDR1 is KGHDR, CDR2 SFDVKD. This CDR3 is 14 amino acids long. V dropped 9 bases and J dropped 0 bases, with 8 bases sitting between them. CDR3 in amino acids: CATQESSYNSPLHF. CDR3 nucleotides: TGTGCCACCCAGGAGAGCTCCTATAATTCACCCCTCCACTTT.

CDR3 sequence: CSVGFGSSYNEQFF. The DNA for the CDR3 is TGCAGCGTTGGGTTCGGAAGCTCCTACAATGAGCAGTTCTTC. The chain uses TRBV29-1 and TRBJ2-1, with no clear D. This CDR3 is built from 14 residues. The germline CDR1 and CDR2 sequences are SQVTM and ANQGSEA. Trimming cost V 4 bases and J 0 bases, with 10 bases left between them.

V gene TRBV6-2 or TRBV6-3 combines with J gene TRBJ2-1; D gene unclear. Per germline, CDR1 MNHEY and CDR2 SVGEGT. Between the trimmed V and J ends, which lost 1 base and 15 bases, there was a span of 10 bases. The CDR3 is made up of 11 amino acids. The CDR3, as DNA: TGTGCCAGCAGTTACTACCTAGGCCGGTTCTTC. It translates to CASSYYLGRFF.

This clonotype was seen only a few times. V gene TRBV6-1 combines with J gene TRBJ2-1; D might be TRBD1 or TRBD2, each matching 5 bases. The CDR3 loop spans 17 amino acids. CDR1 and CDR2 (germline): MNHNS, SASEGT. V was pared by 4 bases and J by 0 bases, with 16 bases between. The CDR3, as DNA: TGTGCCAGCAGTGGCCCGGGGCGAGCGGCCTCCTACAATGAGCAGTTCTTC. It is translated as CASSGPGRAASYNEQFF.

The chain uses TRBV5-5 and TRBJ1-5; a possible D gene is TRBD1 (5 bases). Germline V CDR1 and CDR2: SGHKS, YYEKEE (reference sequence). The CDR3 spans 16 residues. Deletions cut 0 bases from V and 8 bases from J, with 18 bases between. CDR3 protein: CASSLAGAGQREPQHF. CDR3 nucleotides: TGTGCCAGCAGCTTGGCCGGGGCAGGGCAGAGAGAGCCCCAGCATTTT.